This T cell receptor (beta chain) was recorded in a study of blood T cell repertoires in COVID-19. The CDR3 has 13 amino acids. Germline loops: CDR1 LGHDT, CDR2 YNNKEL (reference sequence). V lost 4 bases to trimming and J lost 7 bases; unmatched junction nucleotides: 4. As processed by the authors: Amplified reference gene primers provided the basis for estimating nucleated cell counts. Method: immunoSEQ multiplex PCR; TCRdb's copy keeps in-frame clones and lacks some. The DNA gave D and trimming, while V, J and clone size come from that table. The table shows approximately 70,000 clones, with around nine tenths occurring only once.

Sequencing was done on a sample of peripheral blood. The source is a man in his forties with COVID-19, enrolled during active disease. This chain links TRBV3-1 (or the pseudogene TRBV3-2) with TRBJ1-2, with TRBD1 matching 9 bases. DNA of the CDR3: TGTGCCAGCAGCCGGGACAGGGACAGTGGCTACACCTTC. Translation: CASSRDRDSGYTF.